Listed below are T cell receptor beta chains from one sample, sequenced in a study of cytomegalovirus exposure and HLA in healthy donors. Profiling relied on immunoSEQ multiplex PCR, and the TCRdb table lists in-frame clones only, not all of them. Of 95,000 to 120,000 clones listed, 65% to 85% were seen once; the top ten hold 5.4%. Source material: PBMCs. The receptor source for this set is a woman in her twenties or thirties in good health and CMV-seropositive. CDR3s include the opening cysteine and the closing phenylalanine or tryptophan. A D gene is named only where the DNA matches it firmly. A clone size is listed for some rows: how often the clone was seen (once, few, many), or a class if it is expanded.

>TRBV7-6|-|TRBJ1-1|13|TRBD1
TGTGCCAGTCAGGGACAGATGAACACTGAAGCTTTCTTT
CASQGQMNTEAFF
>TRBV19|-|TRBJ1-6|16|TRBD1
TGTGCCAGTAGTACCAACTCCGGGACAGGGGGTTCACCCCTCCACTTT
CASSTNSGTGGSPLHF
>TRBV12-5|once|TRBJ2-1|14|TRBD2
TGTGCTAGTGTCCTCCAACTAGCGTCCAATGAGCAGTTCTTC
CASVLQLASNEQFF
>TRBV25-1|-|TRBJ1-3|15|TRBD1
TGTGCCAGCAGTGGACAGGGCTTCTCTGGAAACACCATATATTTT
CASSGQGFSGNTIYF
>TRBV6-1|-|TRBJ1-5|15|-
TGTGCCAGCAGTGGGCCGGACAGCCTCAATCAGCCCCAGCATTTT
CASSGPDSLNQPQHF
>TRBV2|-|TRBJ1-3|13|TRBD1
TGTGCCAGCAGACCCGGACAGGGTTACGCCATATATTTT
CASRPGQGYAIYF
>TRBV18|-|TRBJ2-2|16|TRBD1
TGTGCCAGCTCCCTGATGGACAGGCGGAGCACCGGGGAGCTGTTTTTT
CASSLMDRRSTGELFF
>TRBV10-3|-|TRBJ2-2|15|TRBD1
TGTGCCATCAGTGGACAGGGGGATTTTCCCGGGGAGCTGTTTTTT
CAISGQGDFPGELFF
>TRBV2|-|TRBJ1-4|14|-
TGTGCCAGCGGAGACCGAGCAACTAATGAAAAACTGTTTTTT
CASGDRATNEKLFF
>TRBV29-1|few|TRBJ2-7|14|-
TGCAGCGTCCGGAAAGCGGGACAACCCTACGAGCAGTACTTC
CSVRKAGQPYEQYF
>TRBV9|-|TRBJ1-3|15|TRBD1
TGTGCCAGCAGCGGCATGGGACAGCATGGAAACACCATATATTTT
CASSGMGQHGNTIYF
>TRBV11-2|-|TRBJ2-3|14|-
TGTGCCAGCAGCCGACGGCAGGGAACAGATACGCAGTATTTT
CASSRRQGTDTQYF
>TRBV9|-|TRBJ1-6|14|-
TGTGCCAGCAGCCAGACACAAAACAATTCACCCCTCCACTTT
CASSQTQNNSPLHF